This TCR beta chain is from a study of cytomegalovirus exposure and HLA in healthy donors. This CDR3 is 15 amino acids long. The V and J ends lost 4 bases and 5 bases, in that order; junction bases with no gene match: 5. In germline, CDR1 is SGDLS, CDR2 YYNGEE. PCR was performed using 60 Vbeta and 13 Jbeta primers. The method was immunoSEQ multiplex PCR; TCRdb's version includes in-frame clones alone and lacks a portion of them. This table has over 150,000 clones, 65% to 90% appearing once. What was sequenced was PBMCs. The V call is TRBV9, the J call TRBJ2-7; 14 nucleotides match TRBD2. The clonotype was recovered from a man aged 50 or older in good health and CMV-seropositive. The CDR3 reads CASSYGTSGSNEQYF. In DNA form, the CDR3 reads TGTGCCAGCAGCTACGGGACTAGCGGGAGTAACGAGCAGTACTTC.